The 20 T cell receptor beta chains in this list originate from one sample, sequenced in a study of spatial heterogeneity in lung cancer. TCRdb reanalysed the 5' RACE reads using MiXCR and keeps one entry per CDR3 protein. Of thousands of distinct CDR3 sequences in the sample, less than 9.5% were seen once. The time point here: sample taken at primary tumor resection. The specimen was normal lung tissue next to the tumor, collected at surgery. The source of these receptors is a female donor with early-stage non-small cell lung cancer.

In this sample, this clonotype is medium-sized. The J gene is TRBJ1-1, the V gene TRBV6-6; 7 positions match TRBD1. Germline loops: CDR1 MNHNY, CDR2 SVGAGI (reference sequence). This CDR3 contains 14 residues. V lost 2 bases to trimming and J lost 3 bases; unmatched junction nucleotides: 3. CDR3 DNA sequence: TGTGCCAGCAGTTACCAAGACAGGGACACTGAAGCTTTCTTT. It is translated as CASSYQDRDTEAFF.

This clonotype is labeled medium-sized. CDR3: CASSPGGNQPQHF. For the CDR3, the DNA is TGTGCCAGCTCCCCTGGCGGGAATCAGCCCCAGCATTTT. This chain links TRBV18 with TRBJ1-5, with unresolved D. Germline CDR1 reads KGHSH; CDR2 reads LQKENI. Trimming took 6 bases from V and 4 from J, leaving 10 bases between them. The CDR3 is made up of 13 amino acids.

In its sample, this clonotype ranks as medium-sized. The rearrangement uses TRBV20-1 and TRBJ2-7, with unresolved D. This CDR3 is 13 amino acids long. Germline assignment: CDR1 DFQATT and CDR2 SNEGSKA (reference sequence). V was pared by 5 bases and J by 3 bases, with 14 bases between. As DNA, the CDR3 is TGCAGTGCTGTGAGATCGCCGGACTACGAGCAGTACTTC. As protein: CSAVRSPDYEQYF.

This clonotype was found a few times. The V gene is TRBV1, the J gene TRBJ2-2; the D segment call TRBD1 is taken from the table without a DNA check. TRBV1 is a known pseudogene. The CDR3 length is 16 residues. CDR3 nucleotides: TGCACCAGCAGCCAAATGACAGGGGGCGCGAACGGGGAGCTGTTTTTT. Protein: CTSSQMTGGANGELFF.

V and J are TRBV20-1 and TRBJ2-1, with 12 nucleotides matching TRBD2. The CDR3 consists of 14 residues. Germline V gives CDR1 DFQATT, CDR2 SNEGSKA (reference sequence). Trimming took 3 bases from V and 9 from J; bases not matched to a gene: 6. The CDR3 loop is CSASVLAGGGEQFF. The CDR3 coding sequence is TGCAGTGCTAGCGTCCTAGCGGGGGGGGGTGAGCAGTTCTTC.

At least ten counts were recorded for this clonotype. The genes are TRBV9 and TRBJ2-1; possibly TRBD1 for D (6 bases). V lost 3 bases, J lost 9 bases, and 13 bases lay in between. The length of the CDR3 is 13 residues. Germline loops: CDR1 SGDLS, CDR2 YYNGEE. CDR3 region: CASSATGTGEQFF. As DNA, the CDR3 is TGTGCCAGCAGCGCTACAGGGACGGGTGAGCAGTTCTTC.

In its sample, this clonotype ranks as medium-sized. The CDR3 region has the DNA TGTGCCAGCAGCTCTCGCGCGGGGGCAGGCACTGAAGCTTTCTTT. It yields the protein CASSSRAGAGTEAFF. This chain uses TRBV11-1 with TRBJ1-1, with a weak D call TRBD1 (6 bases). V lost 4 bases to trimming and J lost 4 bases, with 16 bases between them. The CDR3 consists of 15 residues. CDR1 is SGHAT, CDR2 FQDESV, per germline (reference sequence).

This clonotype is judged medium-sized (0.01 to 0.1%). This chain uses TRBV6-5 with TRBJ2-1; 15 bases map to TRBD2. The CDR3 consists of 18 residues. With 2 bases clipped from V and 10 bases from J, the junction kept 12 bases outside the gene matches. Germline CDR1 and CDR2: MNHEY and SVGAGI. The CDR3 nucleotides are TGTGCCAGCAGTTACCGGACTAGCGGGGGGGCTATTCATAGGGAGCAGTTCTTC. As protein: CASSYRTSGGAIHREQFF.

By share, this clonotype ranks as medium-sized. The chain uses TRBV29-1 and TRBJ1-3; D is possibly TRBD1 (5 bases). Trimming cost V 0 bases and J 2 bases, with 5 bases left between them. Germline V gene data show CDR1 as SQVTM and CDR2 as ANQGSEA. The CDR3 covers 13 residues. CDR3 sequence reads: CSVEEGAGNTIYF. As DNA, the CDR3 is TGCAGCGTTGAAGAGGGGGCTGGAAACACCATATATTTT.

The V call is TRBV6-5, the J call TRBJ2-7; D gene ambiguous. The CDR3 runs 13 residues. Germline V lookup: CDR1 MNHEY, CDR2 SVGAGI. The V gene lost 8 bases and the J gene lost 4 bases, with 15 bases spanning the gap. CDR3 DNA sequence: TGTGCCAGCTCTGTTGCCCTCGGGTACGAGCAGTACTTC. It encodes CASSVALGYEQYF.

The V and J genes are TRBV19 and TRBJ2-3; 9 nucleotides line up with TRBD2. J gave up 6 bases and V 4 bases, and 2 bases lay outside the gene matches. CDR3 length equals 13 residues. The germline gives CDR1 LNHDA, CDR2 SQIVND (reference sequence). The CDR3 protein is CASSSGGADTQYF. In DNA, the CDR3 is TGTGCCAGTAGTAGCGGGGGGGCGGATACGCAGTATTTT.

This clonotype was recorded a few times. The chain joins TRBV7-2 to TRBJ2-5; a weak D match, TRBD2 (6 bases). V was shortened by 0 bases and J by 9 bases, with 17 bases between the two germline ends. The CDR3 extends over 15 amino acids. In germline, CDR1 is SGHTA, CDR2 FQGNSA. The CDR3 DNA reads as TGTGCCAGCAGCTTAGCCGGGTCGGGGACTGGGGCCCAGTACTTC. Protein sequence: CASSLAGSGTGAQYF.

The chain uses TRBV27 and TRBJ1-6; possible D gene TRBD1, 6 bases. From germline, CDR1 is MNHEY and CDR2 SMNVEV (reference sequence). This CDR3 is built from 14 residues. The germline V and J ends were trimmed by 8 bases and 8 bases, with 16 bases remaining between them. CDR3 region: CASGQRGEDSPLHF. DNA for the CDR3: TGTGCCAGCGGCCAGAGGGGGGAAGATTCACCCCTCCACTTT.

This clonotype is medium-sized by share. The gene calls are TRBV6-5 and TRBJ1-6; D remains unclear. CDR1 is MNHEY and CDR2 is SVGAGI in the germline V gene. V lost 2 bases and J 7 bases, leaving 12 bases between the germline ends. This CDR3 has 15 amino acids. CDR3 protein: CASSYRAQTNSPLHF. DNA of the CDR3: TGTGCCAGCAGTTACCGGGCCCAAACAAATTCACCCCTCCACTTT.

At least ten counts were recorded for this clonotype. The chain is built from TRBV20-1 and TRBJ2-2, with a possible D match to TRBD2 (5 bases). The CDR3 is 15 amino acids. Germline-derived CDR1 and CDR2 are DFQATT and SNEGSKA (reference sequence). V lost 2 bases to trimming and J lost 6 bases, with 16 bases between them. The CDR3 DNA follows: TGCAGTGCTAGACTCGCCAGCGGTTGGGCCGGGGAGCTGTTTTTT. Encoded protein: CSARLASGWAGELFF.

This clonotype was detected ten times or more. The chain links TRBV5-1 to TRBJ1-1; TRBD1 might be the D (6 bases). CDR1 is SGHRS and CDR2 is YFSETQ in the germline V gene. The CDR3 has 14 residues. V was cut by 4 bases and J by 7 bases, with 17 bases left in between. The CDR3 nucleotides read TGCGCCAGCAGCGTGACAGGAGCGCGACATGAAGCTTTCTTT. Residues: CASSVTGARHEAFF. Combining the CDR3 with reference TRBV5-1 and TRBJ1-1 gives the whole variable domain KAGVTQTPRYLIKTRGQQVTLSCSPISGHRSVSWYQQTPGQGLQFLFEYFSETQRNKGNFPGRFSGRQFSNSRSEMNVSTLELGDSALYLCASSVTGARHEAFFGQGTRLTVV.

This clonotype was detected only a few times. The genes are TRBV4-2 and TRBJ1-1; 9 bases match TRBD1. V shed 0 bases, J shed 6 bases, and the junction held 11 bases outside the gene matches. Germline V gene lookup returns CDR1 LGHNA and CDR2 YNFKEQ. This CDR3 is built from 17 residues. The CDR3, as DNA: TGTGCCAGCAGCCAAGATAGTCCCGACAGGGGGGTGTCTGAAGCTTTCTTT. As protein: CASSQDSPDRGVSEAFF.

This clonotype is labeled as medium-sized. The V call is TRBV6-5, the J call TRBJ1-5; D gene unclear. Germline values: CDR1 MNHEY, CDR2 SVGAGI. CDR3 length equals 14 residues. Trimming took 6 bases from V and 2 from J, leaving 11 bases between them. As DNA, the CDR3 is TGTGCCAGCAGAGCTACGTCGGGCAATCAGCCCCAGCATTTT. It yields the protein CASRATSGNQPQHF.

The CDR3 DNA reads TGTGCCAGCAGTTTCGGACTGGCCACCAATGAGCAGTTCTTC. Translated: CASSFGLATNEQFF. V usage is TRBV12-3 or TRBV12-4 and J usage is TRBJ2-1, with D maybe TRBD2 (5 bases). The CDR3 is made up of 14 amino acids. V was cut by 3 bases and J by 6 bases, with 12 bases left in between.

In this sample, this clonotype turned up many times. The CDR3 loop reads CSAGRDSHTQETQYF. CDR3 sequence (DNA): TGCAGTGCGGGGAGGGACTCCCACACCCAAGAGACCCAGTACTTC. The genes are TRBV20-1 and TRBJ2-5; 7 bases line up with TRBD2. With V trimmed by 6 bases and J by 1 base, 11 bases remained unmatched. CDR3 length: 15 residues. The germline V gene encodes CDR1 DFQATT and CDR2 SNEGSKA (reference sequence).